The rows below give T cell receptor beta chains drawn from one sample of a study of graft-versus-host responses after intestinal transplantation. Their recognized antigens are unknown. Some clones are missing from TCRdb's copy, which holds only in-frame ones; the method was immunoSEQ multiplex PCR. The repertoire holds 90,000 to 120,000 clones, approximately 84% seen once, with about 1% in the top ten. The material was unstimulated CD4+ T cells sorted from spleen or lymph node cells, obtained before intestinal transplant. These receptors were obtained from a human donor who received an intestinal transplant. CDR3s include the opening cysteine and the closing phenylalanine or tryptophan. Each record gives: J gene, V gene, D gene, clone size, CDR3 protein, CDR3 DNA. The D gene is left open where the match is weak. Clone size appears in some rows only: once, few, many, or a class for an expanded clone.

>TRBJ1-2|TRBV2|.|.
CASKGTAGYTF
TGTGCCAGCAAAGGGACCGCTGGCTACACCTTC
>TRBJ1-1|TRBV29-1|.|.
CSVAFWGRDEAFF
TGCAGCGTTGCTTTCTGGGGGAGAGATGAAGCTTTCTTT
>TRBJ2-7|TRBV6-5|.|.
CASSSRTKERPYEQYF
TGTGCCAGCAGTTCACGGACGAAGGAGAGACCCTACGAGCAGTACTTC
>TRBJ2-5|TRBV2|TRBD1|.
CATRDRAVETQYF
TGTGCCACCCGGGACAGGGCAGTGGAGACCCAGTACTTC
>TRBJ2-5|TRBV11-1|.|.
CASSRRRQRTIETQYF
TGTGCCAGCAGCCGACGGCGCCAAAGGACTATTGAGACCCAGTACTTC
>TRBJ1-2|TRBV28|.|.
CASSWPGENYGYTF
TGTGCCAGCAGTTGGCCAGGGGAGAACTATGGCTACACCTTC
>TRBJ2-5|TRBV18|TRBD2|few
CASSPAGGETQYF
TGTGCCAGCTCACCAGCGGGAGGAGAGACCCAGTACTTC
>TRBJ1-4|TRBV5-1|.|.
CASTMQGRGENEKLFF
TGCGCCAGCACCATGCAAGGCAGGGGCGAAAATGAAAAACTGTTTTTT
>TRBJ2-7|TRBV18|.|.
CASSPGIHEQYF
TGTGCCAGCTCACCAGGGATCCACGAGCAGTACTTC
>TRBJ1-1|TRBV18|TRBD1|.
CASSPPAGTGMTEAFF
TGTGCCAGCTCACCACCGGCCGGGACAGGGATGACTGAAGCTTTCTTT
>TRBJ2-1|TRBV9|TRBD1|.
CASSIQGAGDEQFF
TGTGCCAGCAGCATACAGGGGGCTGGAGATGAGCAGTTCTTC
>TRBJ1-6|TRBV11-1|.|.
CASRQEGNSPLHF
TGTGCCAGCAGACAGGAAGGAAATTCACCCCTCCACTTT
>TRBJ1-6|TRBV6-1|TRBD1|.
CASSTGQASSSPLHF
TGTGCCAGCAGTACCGGACAGGCGTCTTCTTCACCCCTCCACTTT
>TRBJ1-2|TRBV5-1|TRBD1|few
CASSLGGQYYGYTF
TGCGCCAGCAGCTTGGGGGGACAGTACTATGGCTACACCTTC
>TRBJ1-6|TRBV6-1|.|.
CASSESYSLPLHF
TGTGCCAGCAGTGAGTCCTACTCGTTACCCCTCCACTTT
>TRBJ1-2|TRBV7-9|TRBD1|once
CASSLGQGNYGYTF
TGTGCCAGCAGCTTAGGACAGGGGAACTATGGCTACACCTTC
>TRBJ1-2|TRBV5-1|.|.
CASSLGEDGLYGYTF
TGCGCCAGCAGCTTGGGGGAGGATGGTCTATATGGCTACACCTTC
>TRBJ1-3|TRBV18|.|.
CASLGPIGGNTIYF
TGTGCCAGCTTAGGCCCGATTGGAGGAAACACCATATATTTT
>TRBJ2-3|TRBV10-3|TRBD2|.
CAISAGLAGVGGTDTQYF
TGTGCCATCAGTGCTGGGCTAGCGGGAGTTGGGGGCACAGATACGCAGTATTTT
>TRBJ1-4|TRBV9|.|.
CASSVGPGGWGEKLFF
TGTGCCAGCAGCGTAGGCCCCGGAGGCTGGGGTGAAAAACTGTTTTTT
>TRBJ1-1|TRBV7-3|.|.
CASSPRRNTEAFF
TGTGCCAGCAGCCCGAGACGAAACACTGAAGCTTTCTTT
>TRBJ1-2|TRBV7-2|.|few
CASSLLSPGYYTF
TGTGCCAGCAGCTTATTATCTCCCGGATACTACACCTTC
>TRBJ1-3|TRBV25-1|TRBD1|.
CASSENPGTGRNTIYF
TGTGCCAGCAGTGAAAACCCCGGGACAGGAAGAAACACCATATATTTT
>TRBJ2-7|TRBV6-5|TRBD2|.
CASRTLAGREQYF
TGTGCCAGCAGAACCCTAGCGGGACGCGAGCAGTACTTC
>TRBJ2-1|TRBV30|.|.
CACGIVHNEQFF
TGTGCCTGCGGGATTGTACACAATGAGCAGTTCTTC
>TRBJ2-5|TRBV10-3|.|once
CATANRTGGRKETQYF
TGTGCCACCGCGAACCGTACCGGGGGAAGGAAAGAGACCCAGTACTTC
>TRBJ2-7|TRBV5-1|TRBD2|.
CASSLGGSGSRYEQYF
TGCGCCAGCAGCTTGGGGGGTAGCGGGAGTAGATACGAGCAGTACTTC
>TRBJ2-7|TRBV7-9|TRBD1|.
CASSNRVGTGDWEQYF
TGTGCCAGCAGCAACCGGGTAGGGACAGGGGATTGGGAGCAGTACTTC
>TRBJ2-1|TRBV23-1|TRBD2|.
CASSQSTSGRAVTDNEQFF
TGCGCCAGCAGTCAATCCACTAGCGGGAGGGCCGTTACGGACAATGAGCAGTTCTTC
>TRBJ2-3|TRBV5-4|TRBD2|.
CASSPAGGTSVKDTQYF
TGTGCCAGCAGCCCGGCCGGGGGGACTAGCGTTAAGGATACGCAGTATTTT
>TRBJ1-5|TRBV10-1|.|.
CASSESRGARVQPQHF
TGCGCCAGCAGTGAGTCCCGGGGGGCGAGGGTTCAGCCCCAGCATTTT
>TRBJ2-3|TRBV18|.|.
CASSPSSGATDTQYF
TGTGCCAGCTCACCGAGTAGCGGAGCCACAGATACGCAGTATTTT
>TRBJ2-1|TRBV11-2|TRBD2|.
CASSSVAGGSYNEQFF
TGTGCCAGCAGCAGTGTTGCGGGGGGATCCTACAATGAGCAGTTCTTC
>TRBJ2-5|TRBV7-9|.|.
CASSLYLVGRSGETQYF
TGTGCCAGCAGCTTATATCTTGTCGGCAGAAGTGGGGAGACCCAGTACTTC
>TRBJ2-2|TRBV5-1|TRBD2|.
CASSWTSGEVGELFF
TGCGCCAGCAGCTGGACTAGCGGGGAGGTCGGGGAGCTGTTTTTT
>TRBJ2-2|TRBV5-1|.|.
CASSLEVGELFF
TGCGCCAGCAGCTTGGAGGTCGGGGAGCTGTTTTTT
>TRBJ1-2|TRBV7-9|.|.
CASSLVHRSYGYTF
TGTGCCAGCAGCTTAGTACACCGGAGTTATGGCTACACCTTC
>TRBJ1-5|TRBV18|.|.
CASSIQEGGNQPQHF
TGTGCCAGCTCAATTCAAGAAGGGGGCAATCAGCCCCAGCATTTT
>TRBJ2-7|TRBV29-1|TRBD1|.
CSSTGGNYEQYF
TGCAGTTCGACAGGGGGTAACTACGAGCAGTACTTC
>TRBJ1-5|TRBV11-2|.|.
CASSLGGARNQPQHF
TGTGCCAGCAGCTTAGGGGGGGCAAGGAATCAGCCCCAGCATTTT
>TRBJ2-1|TRBV4-2|.|.
CASSQDGGEYNEQFF
TGTGCCAGCAGCCAAGATGGCGGGGAGTACAATGAGCAGTTCTTC
>TRBJ1-5|TRBV19|.|.
CARKTLGSNQPQHF
TGTGCCCGCAAGACCCTGGGGAGCAATCAGCCCCAGCATTTT
>TRBJ2-1|TRBV4-1|.|.
CASSQGLILYFEQFF
TGCGCCAGCAGCCAAGGTCTGATTCTTTATTTTGAGCAGTTCTTC
>TRBJ2-7|TRBV7-6|TRBD2|.
CASSRLRREDSYEQYF
TGTGCCAGCAGCCGCCTCCGGCGGGAGGACTCCTACGAGCAGTACTTC